This TCR beta chain was found in a study of early T cells in non-severe SARS-CoV-2 infection. The sample holds many counts of this clonotype. The TCR library protocol attached unique molecular identifiers to the individual cDNA molecules. TCRdb fed the 5' RACE reads into MiXCR, producing one record per CDR3 protein. The sample lists roughly 70,000 distinct CDR3 sequences, roughly 13% occurring once. The clonotype originates from an adult who was a healthcare worker with PCR-confirmed SARS-CoV-2 infection or an uninfected control (not recorded which). Material for sequencing was whole blood.

The DNA for the CDR3 is TGTGCCAGCAGCCCGTACACCGGGACACCTGATGAAAAACTGTTTTTT. Its protein product is CASSPYTGTPDEKLFF. This rearrangement joins TRBV7-2 to TRBJ1-4; the D gene is possibly TRBD1 (6 bases). Per germline, CDR1 SGHTA and CDR2 FQGNSA. The CDR3 is made up of 16 amino acids. The V end was cut by 5 bases, the J end by 6 bases, with 19 bases between.